A selection of T cell receptor beta chains follows, all from one sample in a study of Graves' ophthalmopathy and Graves' hyperthyroidism. TCRdb independently ran MiXCR on the multiplex PCR reads; one entry per CDR3 protein. This table holds 200,000 to 250,000 distinct CDR3 sequences, roughly a fifth found once. The sample comprised peripheral blood. The receptors shown here come from a woman between 50 and 59 years old with Graves' ophthalmopathy. CDR3s include the opening cysteine and the closing phenylalanine or tryptophan. Each record gives: J gene, V gene, CDR3 protein.

j_call: TRBJ1-2
v_call: TRBV27
cdr3_aa: CASSMSGNYGYTF

j_call: TRBJ2-5
v_call: TRBV5-6
cdr3_aa: CASSLAWTRETQYF

j_call: TRBJ2-7
v_call: TRBV6-1
cdr3_aa: CASNTGQGYEQYF

j_call: TRBJ1-5
v_call: TRBV27
cdr3_aa: CASSNNRGSNQPQHF

j_call: TRBJ1-5
v_call: TRBV24-1
cdr3_aa: CATSDGTGGWQPQHF

j_call: TRBJ2-7
v_call: TRBV20-1
cdr3_aa: CSGGLAGTYEQYF

j_call: TRBJ2-7
v_call: TRBV6-1
cdr3_aa: CASSDSGVSPFYEQYF

j_call: TRBJ2-5
v_call: TRBV12-3/TRBV12-4
cdr3_aa: CASSLTGLAGGETQYF

j_call: TRBJ2-7
v_call: TRBV13
cdr3_aa: CAGLGGQLITSYEQYF

j_call: TRBJ1-5
v_call: TRBV20-1
cdr3_aa: CSASRDRGLQPQHF

j_call: TRBJ1-5
v_call: TRBV24-1
cdr3_aa: CATRGQDHQPQHF

j_call: TRBJ2-5
v_call: TRBV11-2
cdr3_aa: CASSPRTKETQYF

j_call: TRBJ1-5
v_call: TRBV10-3
cdr3_aa: CAISEVRGYQPQHF

j_call: TRBJ2-1
v_call: TRBV5-1
cdr3_aa: CASSSLAGGYNEQFF

j_call: TRBJ2-7
v_call: TRBV18
cdr3_aa: CASSPPSLGEQYF

j_call: TRBJ1-5
v_call: TRBV6-1
cdr3_aa: CASRFGGNQPQHF

j_call: TRBJ2-3
v_call: TRBV27
cdr3_aa: CASSLVREVPDTQYF

j_call: TRBJ2-5
v_call: TRBV29-1
cdr3_aa: CSFHRGETQYF

j_call: TRBJ1-1
v_call: TRBV6-5
cdr3_aa: CASRTGTGHTEAFF

j_call: TRBJ2-2
v_call: TRBV6-5
cdr3_aa: CASSHTDRAGTGELFF

j_call: TRBJ2-7
v_call: TRBV28
cdr3_aa: CASSPQSRGTYEQYF

j_call: TRBJ1-5
v_call: TRBV5-1
cdr3_aa: CASSLASGDNQPQHF

j_call: TRBJ1-1
v_call: TRBV29-1
cdr3_aa: CSVGTESTEAFF

j_call: TRBJ2-5
v_call: TRBV24-1
cdr3_aa: CATSESSGRAAETQYF

j_call: TRBJ2-7
v_call: TRBV4-1
cdr3_aa: CASSQEQGAGTSGSIPYYEQYF

j_call: TRBJ2-5
v_call: TRBV7-9
cdr3_aa: CASSSSGGRGEADQYF

j_call: TRBJ1-2
v_call: TRBV20-1
cdr3_aa: CTTEANYGYTF

j_call: TRBJ2-7
v_call: TRBV7-8
cdr3_aa: CASSPQTSWSGEQYF

j_call: TRBJ2-1
v_call: TRBV14
cdr3_aa: CASSHGVWRANDNEQFF

j_call: TRBJ2-2
v_call: TRBV24-1
cdr3_aa: CAISQYGELCF

j_call: TRBJ2-5
v_call: TRBV19
cdr3_aa: CASSVQGARREAQYF

j_call: TRBJ2-5
v_call: TRBV6-5
cdr3_aa: CASSSPPWTDPYQETQYF

j_call: TRBJ2-1
v_call: TRBV4-1
cdr3_aa: CASSRQLAGGNEQFF

j_call: TRBJ2-2
v_call: TRBV11-2
cdr3_aa: CASSLGSRPGELFF

j_call: TRBJ1-3
v_call: TRBV28
cdr3_aa: CASSPGTGIYSGNTIYF

j_call: TRBJ2-7
v_call: TRBV5-1
cdr3_aa: CASSLSGKATYEQYF

j_call: TRBJ1-6
v_call: TRBV6-5
cdr3_aa: CASTLMTGNNSPLHF

j_call: TRBJ2-7
v_call: TRBV20-1
cdr3_aa: CSARDGTDYEQYF

j_call: TRBJ2-7
v_call: TRBV28
cdr3_aa: CASSFPTIYEQYF

j_call: TRBJ2-5
v_call: TRBV12-3/TRBV12-4
cdr3_aa: CASSFSEKTQYF

j_call: TRBJ1-1
v_call: TRBV28
cdr3_aa: CASRLGQRGTEAFF

j_call: TRBJ2-2
v_call: TRBV20-1
cdr3_aa: CSAASGDTGELFF

j_call: TRBJ1-1
v_call: TRBV11-2
cdr3_aa: CASSLDRGGRTVTEAFF

j_call: TRBJ2-5
v_call: TRBV7-2
cdr3_aa: CASSFRTSGIRETQYF

j_call: TRBJ1-3
v_call: TRBV4-2
cdr3_aa: CASSQDTKGTIYF

j_call: TRBJ1-3
v_call: TRBV28
cdr3_aa: CASTLQGSGNTIYF

j_call: TRBJ2-7
v_call: TRBV12-3/TRBV12-4
cdr3_aa: CASSFQVANEQYF

j_call: TRBJ1-2
v_call: TRBV12-3/TRBV12-4
cdr3_aa: CASSLGGRGGYTF

j_call: TRBJ2-7
v_call: TRBV6-1
cdr3_aa: CASESLGEQYF

j_call: TRBJ2-3
v_call: TRBV10-3
cdr3_aa: CAISEWTGSTDTQYF